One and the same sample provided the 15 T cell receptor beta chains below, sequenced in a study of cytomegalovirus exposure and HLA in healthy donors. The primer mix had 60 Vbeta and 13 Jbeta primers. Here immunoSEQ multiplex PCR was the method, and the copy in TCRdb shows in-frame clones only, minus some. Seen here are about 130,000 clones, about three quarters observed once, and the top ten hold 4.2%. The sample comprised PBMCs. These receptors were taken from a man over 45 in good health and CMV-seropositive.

The CDR3 DNA is TGTGCCAGCAGCTCCGGGACAAGGAATGAGCAGTTCTTC. Its protein product is CASSSGTRNEQFF. The chain links TRBV5-4 to TRBJ2-1; D possibly corresponds to TRBD1 (6 bases). Trimming removed 3 bases at V and 7 bases at J, with 11 bases between. Germline CDR1 SGHNT, CDR2 YYREEE (reference sequence). This CDR3 has 13 amino acids.

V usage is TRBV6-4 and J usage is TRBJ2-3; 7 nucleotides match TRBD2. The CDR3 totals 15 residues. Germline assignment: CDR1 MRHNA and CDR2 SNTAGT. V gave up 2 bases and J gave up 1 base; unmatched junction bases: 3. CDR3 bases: TGTGCCAGCAGTGACGCTGCGGGGGGCACAGATACGCAGTATTTT. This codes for CASSDAAGGTDTQYF.

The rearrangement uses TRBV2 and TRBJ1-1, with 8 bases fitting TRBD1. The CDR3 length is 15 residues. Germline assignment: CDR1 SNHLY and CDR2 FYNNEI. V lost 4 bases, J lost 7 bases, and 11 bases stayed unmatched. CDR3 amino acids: CASSAWSGQGSEAFF. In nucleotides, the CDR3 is TGTGCCAGCAGTGCTTGGTCCGGACAGGGAAGTGAAGCTTTCTTT. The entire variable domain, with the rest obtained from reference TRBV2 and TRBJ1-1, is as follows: EPEVTQTPSHQVTQMGQEVILRCVPISNHLYFYWYRQILGQKVEFLVSFYNNEISEKSEIFDDQFSVERPDGSNFTLKIRSTKLEDSAMYFCASSAWSGQGSEAFFGQGTRLTVV.

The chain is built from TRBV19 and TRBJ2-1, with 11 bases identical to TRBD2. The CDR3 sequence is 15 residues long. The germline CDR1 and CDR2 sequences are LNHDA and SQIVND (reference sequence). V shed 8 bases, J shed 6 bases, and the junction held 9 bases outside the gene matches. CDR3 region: CASSSGTSGRNEQFF. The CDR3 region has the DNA TGTGCCAGTTCCTCCGGGACTAGCGGCCGCAATGAGCAGTTCTTC.

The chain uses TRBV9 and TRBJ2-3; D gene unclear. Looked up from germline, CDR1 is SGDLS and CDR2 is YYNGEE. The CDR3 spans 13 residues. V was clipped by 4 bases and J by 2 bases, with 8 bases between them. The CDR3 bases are TGTGCCAGCAGCTCCCGGGTCACAGATACGCAGTATTTT. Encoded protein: CASSSRVTDTQYF.

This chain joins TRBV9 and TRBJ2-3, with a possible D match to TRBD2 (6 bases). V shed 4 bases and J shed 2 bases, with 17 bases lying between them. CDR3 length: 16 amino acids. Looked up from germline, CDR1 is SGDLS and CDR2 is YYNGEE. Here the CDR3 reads CASSYYRDSSTDTQYF. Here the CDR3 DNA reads TGTGCCAGCAGCTATTACCGGGACTCATCCACAGATACGCAGTATTTT. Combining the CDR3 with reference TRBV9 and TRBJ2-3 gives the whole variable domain DSGVTQTPKHLITATGQRVTLRCSPRSGDLSVYWYQQSLDQGLQFLIQYYNGEERAKGNILERFSAQQFPDLHSELNLSSLELGDSALYFCASSYYRDSSTDTQYFGPGTRLTVL.

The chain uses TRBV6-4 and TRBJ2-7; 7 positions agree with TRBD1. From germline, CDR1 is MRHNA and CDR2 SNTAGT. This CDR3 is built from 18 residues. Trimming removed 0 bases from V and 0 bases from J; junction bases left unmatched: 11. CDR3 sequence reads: CASSDSNFRTGISYEQYF. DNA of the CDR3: TGTGCCAGCAGTGACTCGAACTTCCGGACAGGCATCTCCTACGAGCAGTACTTC.

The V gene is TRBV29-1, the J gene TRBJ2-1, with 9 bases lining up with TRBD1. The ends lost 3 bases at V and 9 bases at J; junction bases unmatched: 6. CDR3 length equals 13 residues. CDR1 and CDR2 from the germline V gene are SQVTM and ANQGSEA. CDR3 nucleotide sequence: TGCAGCGTTGAGTCCGGGACAGGGTTTGAGCAGTTCTTC. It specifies CSVESGTGFEQFF.

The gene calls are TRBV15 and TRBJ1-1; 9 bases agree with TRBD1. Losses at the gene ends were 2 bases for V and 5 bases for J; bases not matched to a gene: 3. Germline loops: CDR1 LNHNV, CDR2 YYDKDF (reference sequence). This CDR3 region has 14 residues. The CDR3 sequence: CATSRTGGRTEAFF. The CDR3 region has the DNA TGTGCCACCAGCAGAACAGGGGGCAGGACTGAAGCTTTCTTT.

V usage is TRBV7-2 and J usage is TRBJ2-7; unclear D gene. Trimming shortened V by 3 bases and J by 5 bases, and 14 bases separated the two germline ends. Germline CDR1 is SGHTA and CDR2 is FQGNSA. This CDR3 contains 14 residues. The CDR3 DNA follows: TGTGCCAGCAGCTTTATAGCCTGGAAAAACGAGCAGTACTTC. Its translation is CASSFIAWKNEQYF. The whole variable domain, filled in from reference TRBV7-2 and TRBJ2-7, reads GAGVSQSPSNKVTEKGKDVELRCDPISGHTALYWYRQSLGQGLEFLIYFQGNSAPDKSGLPSDRFSAERTGGSVSTLTIQRTQQEDSAVYLCASSFIAWKNEQYFGPGTRLTVT.

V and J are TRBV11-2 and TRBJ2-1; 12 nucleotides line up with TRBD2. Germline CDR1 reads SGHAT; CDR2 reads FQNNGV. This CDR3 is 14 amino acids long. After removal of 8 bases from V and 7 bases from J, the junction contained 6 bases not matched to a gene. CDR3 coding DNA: TGTGCCAGCGCCGAGACTAGCGGGAGAAATGAGCAGTTCTTC. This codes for CASAETSGRNEQFF.

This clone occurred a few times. CDR3: CASSPFRGSYEQYF. DNA of the CDR3: TGTGCCAGCAGCCCTTTCAGGGGATCCTACGAGCAGTACTTC. The V call is TRBV7-8, the J call TRBJ2-7, with a weak D call TRBD1 (6 bases). The V end was cut by 5 bases, the J end by 1 base, with 12 bases between. The CDR3 runs to 14 residues. The V gene's germline CDR1 is SGHVS and CDR2 FQNEAQ.

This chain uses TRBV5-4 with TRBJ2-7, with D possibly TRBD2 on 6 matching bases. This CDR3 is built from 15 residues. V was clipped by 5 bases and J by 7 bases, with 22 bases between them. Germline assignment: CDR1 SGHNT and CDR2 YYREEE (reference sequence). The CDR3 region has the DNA TGTGCCAGCAGTCGTGATGGTAGCGGCCTCGGGGAGCAGTACTTC. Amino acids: CASSRDGSGLGEQYF. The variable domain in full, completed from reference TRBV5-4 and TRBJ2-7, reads ETGVTQSPTHLIKTRGQQVTLRCSSQSGHNTVSWYQQALGQGPQFIFQYYREEENGRGNFPPRFSGLQFPNYSSELNVNALELDDSALYLCASSRDGSGLGEQYFGPGTRLTVT.

Here the CDR3 reads CAISEQGSSYEQYF. DNA of the CDR3: TGTGCCATCAGTGAACAGGGGTCCTCCTACGAGCAGTACTTC. The chain is built from TRBV10-3 and TRBJ2-7, with 7 bases matching TRBD1. The CDR3 length is 14 residues. V dropped 3 bases and J dropped 0; count of bases not matched to a gene: 2. The germline CDR1 and CDR2 sequences are ENHRY and SYGVKD.

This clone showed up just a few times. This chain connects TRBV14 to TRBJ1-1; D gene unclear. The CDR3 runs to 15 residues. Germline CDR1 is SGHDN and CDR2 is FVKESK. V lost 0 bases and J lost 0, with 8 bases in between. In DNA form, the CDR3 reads TGTGCCAGCAGCCAAGAAGGAGCCCTGAACACTGAAGCTTTCTTT. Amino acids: CASSQEGALNTEAFF.